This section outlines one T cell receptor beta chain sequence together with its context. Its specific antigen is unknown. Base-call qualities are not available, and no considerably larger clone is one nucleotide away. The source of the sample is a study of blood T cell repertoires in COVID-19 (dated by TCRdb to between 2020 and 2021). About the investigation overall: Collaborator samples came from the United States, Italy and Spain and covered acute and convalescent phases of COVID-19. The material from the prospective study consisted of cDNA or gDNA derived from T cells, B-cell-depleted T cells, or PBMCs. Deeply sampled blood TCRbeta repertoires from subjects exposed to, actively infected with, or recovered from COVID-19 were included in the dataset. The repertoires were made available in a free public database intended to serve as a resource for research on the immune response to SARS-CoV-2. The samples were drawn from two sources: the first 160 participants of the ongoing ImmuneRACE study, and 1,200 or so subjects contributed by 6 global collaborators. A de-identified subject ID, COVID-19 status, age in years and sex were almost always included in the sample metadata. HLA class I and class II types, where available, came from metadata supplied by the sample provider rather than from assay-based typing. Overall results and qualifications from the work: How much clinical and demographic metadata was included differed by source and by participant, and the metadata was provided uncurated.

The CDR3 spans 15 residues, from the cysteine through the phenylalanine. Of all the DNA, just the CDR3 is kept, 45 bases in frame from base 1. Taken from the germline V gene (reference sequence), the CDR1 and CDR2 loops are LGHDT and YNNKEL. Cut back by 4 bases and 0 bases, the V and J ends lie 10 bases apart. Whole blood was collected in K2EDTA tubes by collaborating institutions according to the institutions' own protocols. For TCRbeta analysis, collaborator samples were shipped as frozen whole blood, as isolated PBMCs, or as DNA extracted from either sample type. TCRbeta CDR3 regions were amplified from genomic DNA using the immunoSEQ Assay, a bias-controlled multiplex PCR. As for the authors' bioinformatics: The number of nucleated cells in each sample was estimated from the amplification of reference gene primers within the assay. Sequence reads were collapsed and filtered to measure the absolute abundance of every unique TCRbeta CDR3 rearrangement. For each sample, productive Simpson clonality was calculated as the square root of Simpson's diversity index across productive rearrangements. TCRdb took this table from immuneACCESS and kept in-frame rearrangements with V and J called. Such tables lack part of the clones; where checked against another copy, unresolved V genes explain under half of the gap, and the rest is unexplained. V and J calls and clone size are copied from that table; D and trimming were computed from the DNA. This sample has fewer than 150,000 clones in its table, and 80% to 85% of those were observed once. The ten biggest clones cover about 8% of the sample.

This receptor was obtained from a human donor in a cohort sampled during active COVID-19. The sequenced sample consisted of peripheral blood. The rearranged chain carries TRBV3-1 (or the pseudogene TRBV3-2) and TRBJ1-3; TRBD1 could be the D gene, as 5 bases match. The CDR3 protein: CASSRDSRSGNTIYF. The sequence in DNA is TGTGCCAGCAGCCGTGACAGTCGCTCTGGAAACACCATATATTTT.